The TCR beta chain described here comes from a study of CD8+CD57+ T cells in acquired aplastic anemia. Background on the study: The sorted CD4+ and CD8+ cells yielded an average around 3.2 ug of DNA.

A note on this clonotype: Its antigen is currently unknown.

General study results and limits: No significant difference in CD8+ Simpson's diversity was found between patients and controls. Patients and controls shared some 29 CD8+ CDR3 sequences, which appeared highly expressed in patients and within their immunodominant clones.

Selection for sequencing was limited to patients who had shown CD8+CD57+ cell expansion by flow cytometry. Among the patients, all had severe acquired aplastic anemia. Genomic DNA served as template for TCR beta VDJ and CDR3 profiling. TCRdb analysed the reads with MiXCR anew, one entry per CDR3 protein. The top ten clones hold roughly 50% of a sample with roughly 220,000 distinct CDR3 sequences, roughly two thirds of them seen once. The CDR3 contains 16 residues. Germline CDR1 SGDLS, CDR2 YYNGEE. The V gene end was trimmed by 4 bases and the J gene end by 2 bases; junction bases not matched to a gene: 5.

Sequenced sample: sorted CD4+, CD8+, or CD8+CD57+ T cells (not recorded which) from PBMCs. V is TRBV9 and J is TRBJ2-2, with 10 bases matching TRBD1. The TCR originated in a human donor with aplastic anemia. Here the CDR3 DNA reads TGTGCCAGCAGCCACTGGGACAGGGGAAACACCGGGGAGCTGTTTTTT. It yields the protein CASSHWDRGNTGELFF.